The TCR beta chain described here comes from a study of blood T cell repertoires in COVID-19. The overall study: COVID-19 samples, acute and convalescent, were from the United States, Italy and Spain. Nucleic acid was either cDNA or gDNA, and it came from T cells, B-cell-depleted T cells, or PBMCs.

Trimming at V came to 2 bases and at J to 4 bases, leaving 10 bases not matched to a gene. Looked up from germline, CDR1 is PRHDT and CDR2 is FYEKMQ (reference sequence). The CDR3 is 16 amino acids. Original analysis: Reference gene primer amplification in the assay estimated nucleated cell counts. Method: immunoSEQ multiplex PCR; TCRdb's copy keeps in-frame clones and lacks some. That table furnishes V, J and clone size, whereas the DNA furnished D and trimming. The repertoire holds just over 150,000 clones, with approximately 92% as singletons. This clone was observed a single time. J is TRBJ1-2 and V is TRBV13, with TRBD1 matching 7 bases. Source material: peripheral blood. This sequence was found in a woman aged 40-49 years with acute or convalescent COVID-19. The CDR3 coding sequence is TGTGCCAGCAGCTTACCCCGACAGGGAGGTAGCTATGGCTACACCTTC. It yields the protein CASSLPRQGGSYGYTF.